This record looks at one T cell receptor (beta chain) sequence and its context. Its matching antigen is unknown. V lost 5 bases and J 2 bases, leaving 7 bases between the germline ends. The CDR3 runs 12 residues. CDR1 and CDR2 (germline): SEHNR, FQNEAQ (reference sequence). Exclusion applied to patients with autoimmune disease history or systemic immunosuppression. This sample was included in a study of OX40 agonist ivuxolimab in advanced cancers. Regarding the study as a whole: Normalized T-cell clonal expansion was also low in a subset of nonresponders.

Clones were read by immunoSEQ multiplex PCR, and TCRdb kept only the in-frame ones, dropping some. The sample holds about 12,000 clones, 65% to 75% seen once. The V and J genes are TRBV7-9 and TRBJ2-7; the D is unclear. This receptor was taken from an adult with an advanced solid tumor such as melanoma, head and neck, liver or kidney cancer. The sample was CD4+ or CD8+ T cells sorted from blood, taken in a trial of the OX40 agonist ivuxolimab. The CDR3 reads CASSIVPYEQYF. The CDR3 DNA is TGTGCCAGCAGCATCGTCCCCTACGAGCAGTACTTC. Full variable domain (remainder filled in from reference TRBV7-9 and TRBJ2-7): DTGVSQNPRHKITKRGQNVTFRCDPISEHNRLYWYRQTLGQGPEFLTYFQNEAQLEKSRLLSDRFSAERPKGSFSTLEIQRTEQGDSAMYLCASSIVPYEQYFGPGTRLTVT.